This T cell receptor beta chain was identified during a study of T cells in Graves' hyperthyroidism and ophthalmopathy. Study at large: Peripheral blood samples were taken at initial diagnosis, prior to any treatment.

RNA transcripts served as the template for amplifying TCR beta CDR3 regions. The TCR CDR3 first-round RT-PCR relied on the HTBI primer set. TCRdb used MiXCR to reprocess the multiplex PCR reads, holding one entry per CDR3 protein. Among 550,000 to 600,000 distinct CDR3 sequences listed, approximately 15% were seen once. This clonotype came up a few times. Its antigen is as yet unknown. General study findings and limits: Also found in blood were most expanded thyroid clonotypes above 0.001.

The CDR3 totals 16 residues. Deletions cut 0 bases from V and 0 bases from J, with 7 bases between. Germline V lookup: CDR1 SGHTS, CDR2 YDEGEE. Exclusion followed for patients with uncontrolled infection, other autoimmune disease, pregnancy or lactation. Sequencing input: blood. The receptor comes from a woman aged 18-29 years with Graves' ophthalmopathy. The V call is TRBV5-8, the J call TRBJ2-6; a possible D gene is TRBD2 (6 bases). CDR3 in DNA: TGTGCCAGCAGCTTGGGACTAGACTCTGGGGCCAACGTCCTGACTTTC. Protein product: CASSLGLDSGANVLTF.